This TCR beta chain was found in a study of blood T cell repertoires in COVID-19. Study overall: PBMCs, B-cell-depleted T cells, or T cells provided the cDNA or gDNA that made up the material.

The germline V gene has CDR1 SEHNR and CDR2 FQNEAQ (reference sequence). The CDR3 sequence is 15 residues long. Trimming removed 0 bases at V and 0 bases at J, with 9 bases between. Only in-frame clones appear in the TCRdb table, and some are missing; sequencing was by immunoSEQ multiplex PCR. The sample contains some 340,000 clones, 85% of which appear only once. What was sequenced was peripheral blood. This TCR was recovered from a young woman with acute or convalescent COVID-19. This chain links TRBV7-9 with TRBJ2-7; perhaps TRBD2 as D (5 bases). Here the CDR3 reads CASSLAYGLSYEQYF. The CDR3 nucleotides are TGTGCCAGCAGCTTAGCCTATGGACTCTCCTACGAGCAGTACTTC.